This TCR beta chain was identified during a study of T cell responses to AZD1222 COVID-19 vaccine. Study details: Second-dose intervals near 4 or 12 weeks were combined.

For this clone: The antigen remains unidentified.

The CDR3 is 14 residues long. Germline CDR1 reads SGHAT; CDR2 reads FQNNGV. V was shortened by 2 bases and J by 6 bases, with 8 bases between the two germline ends. Profiled with immunoSEQ multiplex PCR; TCRdb holds only in-frame clones, not every one. This repertoire shows 65,000 to 70,000 clones, 85% to 90% found once; its top ten account for roughly 8%. General study points: It was only a handful of AZD1222 recipients who were seropositive at baseline. Targets within unmutated variant regions were reportedly found for nearly half of spike-specific TCRs. Donors were mostly white British, more females; clonal diversity possibly underestimated.

J is TRBJ1-6 and V is TRBV11-2; maybe TRBD1 (5 bases). Material: peripheral blood, obtained on day 0 of AZD1222 vaccination. This sequence originates from an adult in good health. CDR3 region: CASSLWDFNSPLHF. For the CDR3, the DNA is TGTGCCAGCAGCTTATGGGACTTTAATTCACCCCTCCACTTT.